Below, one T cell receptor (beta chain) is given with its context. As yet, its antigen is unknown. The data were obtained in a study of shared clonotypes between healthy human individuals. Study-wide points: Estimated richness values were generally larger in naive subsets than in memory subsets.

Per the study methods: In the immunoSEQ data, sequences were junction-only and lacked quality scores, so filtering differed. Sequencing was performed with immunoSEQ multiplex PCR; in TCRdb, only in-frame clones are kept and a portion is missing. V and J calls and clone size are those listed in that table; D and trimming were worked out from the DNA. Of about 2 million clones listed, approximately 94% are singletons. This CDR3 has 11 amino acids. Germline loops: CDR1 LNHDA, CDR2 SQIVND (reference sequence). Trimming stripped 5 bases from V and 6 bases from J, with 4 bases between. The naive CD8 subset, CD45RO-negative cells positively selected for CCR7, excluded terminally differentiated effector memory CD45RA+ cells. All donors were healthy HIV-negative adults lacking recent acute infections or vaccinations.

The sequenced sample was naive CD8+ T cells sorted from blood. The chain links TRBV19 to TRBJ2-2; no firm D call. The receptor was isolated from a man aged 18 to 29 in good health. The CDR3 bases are TGTGCCAGTAGTCGAGCCGGGGAGCTGTTTTTT. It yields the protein CASSRAGELFF.